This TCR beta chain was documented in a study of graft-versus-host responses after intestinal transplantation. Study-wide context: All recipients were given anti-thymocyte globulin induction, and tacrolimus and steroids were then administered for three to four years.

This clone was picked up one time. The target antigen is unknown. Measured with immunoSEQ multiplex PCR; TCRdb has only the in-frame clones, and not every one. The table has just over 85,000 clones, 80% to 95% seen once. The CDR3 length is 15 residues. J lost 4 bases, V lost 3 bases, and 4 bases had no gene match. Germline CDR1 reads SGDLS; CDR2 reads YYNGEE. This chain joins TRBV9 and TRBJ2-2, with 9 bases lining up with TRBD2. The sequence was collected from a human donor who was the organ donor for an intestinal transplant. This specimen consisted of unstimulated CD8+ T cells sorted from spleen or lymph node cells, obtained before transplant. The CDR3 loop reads CASSAPRGGTGELFF. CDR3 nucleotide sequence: TGTGCCAGCAGCGCCCCGCGGGGGGGCACCGGGGAGCTGTTTTTT.